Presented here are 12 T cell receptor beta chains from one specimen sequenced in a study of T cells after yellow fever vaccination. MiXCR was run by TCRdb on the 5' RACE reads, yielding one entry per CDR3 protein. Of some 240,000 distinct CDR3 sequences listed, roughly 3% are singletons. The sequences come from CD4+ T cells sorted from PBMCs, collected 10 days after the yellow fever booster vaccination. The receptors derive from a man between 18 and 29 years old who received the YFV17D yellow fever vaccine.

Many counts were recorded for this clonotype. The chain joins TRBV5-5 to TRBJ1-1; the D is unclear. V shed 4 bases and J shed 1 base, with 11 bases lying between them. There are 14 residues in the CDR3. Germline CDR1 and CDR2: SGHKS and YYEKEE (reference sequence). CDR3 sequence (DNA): TGTGCCAGCAGCGTGGGTTTCGGGAACACTGAAGCTTTCTTT. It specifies CASSVGFGNTEAFF. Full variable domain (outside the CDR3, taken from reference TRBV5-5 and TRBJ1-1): DAGVTQSPTHLIKTRGQQVTLRCSPISGHKSVSWYQQVLGQGPQFIFQYYEKEERGRGNFPDRFSARQFPNYSSELNVNALLLGDSALYLCASSVGFGNTEAFFGQGTRLTVV.

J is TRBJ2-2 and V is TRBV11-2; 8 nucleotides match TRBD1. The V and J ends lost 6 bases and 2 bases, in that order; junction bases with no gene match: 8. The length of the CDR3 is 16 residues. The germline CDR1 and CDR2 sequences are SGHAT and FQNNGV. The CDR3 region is CASRTLQGVNTGELFF. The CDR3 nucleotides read TGTGCCAGCAGGACTTTACAGGGGGTAAACACCGGGGAGCTGTTTTTT.

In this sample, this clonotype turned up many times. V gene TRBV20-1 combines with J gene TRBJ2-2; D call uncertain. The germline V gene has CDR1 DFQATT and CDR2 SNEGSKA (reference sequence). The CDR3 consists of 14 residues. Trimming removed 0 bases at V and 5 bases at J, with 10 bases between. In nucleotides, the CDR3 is TGCAGTGCTAGAGATCTGGAACCGACCGGGGAGCTGTTTTTT. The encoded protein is CSARDLEPTGELFF.

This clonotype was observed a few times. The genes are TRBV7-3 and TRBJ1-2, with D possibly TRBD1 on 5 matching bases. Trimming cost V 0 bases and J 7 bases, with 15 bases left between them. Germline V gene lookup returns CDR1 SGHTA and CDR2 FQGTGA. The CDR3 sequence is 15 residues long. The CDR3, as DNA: TGTGCCAGCAGCTTAACGGGAACGCAGGGTGGTGGCTACACCTTC. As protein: CASSLTGTQGGGYTF.

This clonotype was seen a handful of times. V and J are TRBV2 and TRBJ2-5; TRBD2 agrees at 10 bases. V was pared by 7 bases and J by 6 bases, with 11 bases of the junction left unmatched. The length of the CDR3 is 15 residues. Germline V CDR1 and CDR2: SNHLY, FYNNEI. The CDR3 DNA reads TGTGCCAGCACCCCATCCAGCGGGGGGGGACAGACCCAGTACTTC. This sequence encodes CASTPSSGGGQTQYF.

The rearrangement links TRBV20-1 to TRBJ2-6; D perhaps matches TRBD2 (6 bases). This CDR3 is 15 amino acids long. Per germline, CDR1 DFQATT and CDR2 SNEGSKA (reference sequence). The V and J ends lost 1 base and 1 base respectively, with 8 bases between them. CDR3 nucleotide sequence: TGCAGTGCTAGAGTTGGAGGGTCTGGGGCCAACGTCCTGACTTTC. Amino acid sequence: CSARVGGSGANVLTF.

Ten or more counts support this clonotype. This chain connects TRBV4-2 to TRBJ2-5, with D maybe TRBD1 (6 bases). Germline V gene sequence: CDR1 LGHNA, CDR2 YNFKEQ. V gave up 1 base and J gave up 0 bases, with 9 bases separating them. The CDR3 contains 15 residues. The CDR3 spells CASSQAGADQETQYF. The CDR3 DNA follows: TGTGCCAGCAGCCAAGCAGGGGCGGACCAAGAGACCCAGTACTTC.

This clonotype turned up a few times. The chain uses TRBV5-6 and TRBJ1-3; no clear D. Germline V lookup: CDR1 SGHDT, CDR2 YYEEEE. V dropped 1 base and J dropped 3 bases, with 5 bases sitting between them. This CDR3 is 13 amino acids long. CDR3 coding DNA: TGTGCCAGCAGCTTGCTCCTTGGAAACACCATATATTTT. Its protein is CASSLLLGNTIYF. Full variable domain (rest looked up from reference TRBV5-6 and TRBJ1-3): DAGVTQSPTHLIKTRGQQVTLRCSPKSGHDTVSWYQQALGQGPQFIFQYYEEEERQRGNFPDRFSGHQFPNYSSELNVNALLLGDSALYLCASSLLLGNTIYFGEGSWLTVV.

CDR3 amino acids: CASGLATGATGELFF. In DNA form, the CDR3 reads TGTGCTAGTGGTTTGGCGACAGGGGCCACCGGGGAGCTGTTTTTT. The J gene is TRBJ2-2, the V gene TRBV12-5; 8 nucleotides agree with TRBD1. V gave up 1 base and J gave up 4 bases; unmatched junction bases: 2. The germline V gene has CDR1 LGHNT and CDR2 FRNRAP. The CDR3 runs 15 residues.

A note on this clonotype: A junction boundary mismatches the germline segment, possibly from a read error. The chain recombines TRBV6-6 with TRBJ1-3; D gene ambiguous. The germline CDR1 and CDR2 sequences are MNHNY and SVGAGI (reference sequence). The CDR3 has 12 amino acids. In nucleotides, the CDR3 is TGTGCCAGCAGTCACTCTGGAAACACCATATATTTT. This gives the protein CASSHSGNTIYF.

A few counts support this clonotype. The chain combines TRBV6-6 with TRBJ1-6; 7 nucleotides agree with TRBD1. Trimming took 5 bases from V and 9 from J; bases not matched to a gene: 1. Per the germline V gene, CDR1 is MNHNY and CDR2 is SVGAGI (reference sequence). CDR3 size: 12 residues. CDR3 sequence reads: CASSDRVSPLHF. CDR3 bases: TGTGCCAGCAGTGACAGGGTTTCACCCCTCCACTTT.

As DNA, the CDR3 is TGTGCCAGCAATCGACTTTACAGGGGCAATAAAGAGACCCAGTACTTC. Protein product: CASNRLYRGNKETQYF. The rearrangement uses TRBV7-2 and TRBJ2-5, with TRBD1 matching 7 bases. V dropped 7 bases and J dropped 3; count of bases not matched to a gene: 14. The CDR3 is 16 amino acids. Germline CDR1 reads SGHTA; CDR2 reads FQGNSA. The whole variable domain, filled in from reference TRBV7-2 and TRBJ2-5, reads GAGVSQSPSNKVTEKGKDVELRCDPISGHTALYWYRQSLGQGLEFLIYFQGNSAPDKSGLPSDRFSAERTGGSVSTLTIQRTQQEDSAVYLCASNRLYRGNKETQYFGPGTRLLVL.